The subject of this entry is one T cell receptor (beta chain). The data derive from a study of cytomegalovirus exposure and HLA in healthy donors. Amplification used 60 Vbeta primers and 13 Jbeta primers. Here immunoSEQ multiplex PCR was the method, and the copy in TCRdb shows in-frame clones only, minus some. The data show 95,000 to 110,000 clones, around 82% seen once. Germline V gene lookup returns CDR1 MNHNY and CDR2 SVGAGI (reference sequence). This CDR3 spans 16 amino acids. V gave up 5 bases and J gave up 1 base; unmatched junction bases: 6. Sequences were obtained from PBMCs. This clonotype originated in a woman between 35 and 50 years old in good health and CMV-seronegative. This chain links TRBV6-6 with TRBJ2-4, with 9 bases lining up with TRBD2. The CDR3 reads CASSHGLASAKNIQYF. In DNA, the CDR3 is TGTGCCAGCAGTCACGGACTAGCGTCGGCCAAAAACATTCAGTACTTC.